The 17 T cell receptor beta chains below were found in one sample sequenced in a study of lymphopenia after photon versus proton radiotherapy. Clones were read by immunoSEQ multiplex PCR, and TCRdb kept only the in-frame ones, dropping some. Of more than 20,000 clones listed, around 83% were seen once; the top ten hold approximately 4%. The sequences come from peripheral blood, collected from a patient treated with photon-based radiotherapy. These receptor sequences come from a woman aged 50 to 65 with pancreatic cancer.

This clone was counted a few times. Distinct nucleotide sequences in the sample also encode this CDR3. The chain links TRBV7-3 to TRBJ2-1; either TRBD1 or TRBD2 may supply D (5 bases each). The CDR3 covers 15 residues. Germline-derived CDR1 and CDR2 are SGHTA and FQGTGA. Between the trimmed V and J ends, which lost 5 bases and 0 bases, there was a span of 11 bases. CDR3: CASSLGPSSYNEQFF. CDR3 sequence (DNA): TGTGCCAGCAGCCTGGGACCGAGCTCCTACAATGAGCAGTTCTTC.

Concerning this clone itself: At one boundary the junction diverges from the germline segment, which might be a read error. This chain uses TRBV9 with TRBJ2-7, with D unclear. This CDR3 comprises 10 residues. The germline V gene has CDR1 SGDLS and CDR2 YYNGEE. CDR3 amino acids: CLWGSYEQYF. The CDR3, as DNA: TGCCTGTGGGGCTCCTACGAGCAGTACTTC.

This sequence joins TRBV7-8 and TRBJ2-7; perhaps TRBD2 as D (5 bases). This CDR3 is 15 amino acids long. Looked up from germline, CDR1 is SGHVS and CDR2 is FQNEAQ. Trimming took off 5 bases at V and 3 bases at J, with 17 bases between the two ends. The CDR3 protein is CASSQGSGDDYEQYF. Written as DNA, the CDR3 is TGTGCCAGCAGCCAAGGTTCCGGGGATGACTACGAGCAGTACTTC.

CDR3: CASSREWTSGTYEQYF. The CDR3, as DNA: TGTGCCAGCAGCCGAGAATGGACTAGCGGAACCTACGAGCAGTACTTC. This chain connects TRBV9 to TRBJ2-7; 10 nucleotides match TRBD2. With 4 bases clipped from V and 2 bases from J, the junction kept 9 bases outside the gene matches. There are 16 residues in the CDR3. Germline assignment: CDR1 SGDLS and CDR2 YYNGEE.

The rearrangement joins TRBV7-8 to TRBJ1-4, with 7 bases fitting TRBD1. The germline gives CDR1 SGHVS, CDR2 FQNEAQ. The V gene end was trimmed by 3 bases and the J gene end by 5 bases; junction bases not matched to a gene: 6. The CDR3 loop spans 15 amino acids. CDR3 region: CASSFYGTANEKLFF. Here the CDR3 DNA reads TGTGCCAGCAGCTTCTACGGGACAGCAAATGAAAAACTGTTTTTT.

This chain uses TRBV19 with TRBJ2-2, with D unclear. The CDR3 covers 12 residues. V was shortened by 2 bases and J by 6 bases, with 4 bases between the two germline ends. From germline, CDR1 is LNHDA and CDR2 SQIVND (reference sequence). CDR3 nucleotide sequence: TGTGCCAGTAGTATACGGCCCGGGGAGCTGTTTTTT. Protein product: CASSIRPGELFF.

The chain employs TRBV7-2 and TRBJ2-1; 10 bases are shared with TRBD2. The ends lost 5 bases at V and 10 bases at J; junction bases unmatched: 17. Germline assignment: CDR1 SGHTA and CDR2 FQGNSA. The CDR3 extends over 17 amino acids. The CDR3 DNA reads TGTGCCAGCAGCCCCGTCTCTAGCGGGAGCCGAGTACGCGAGCAGTTCTTC. Translation: CASSPVSSGSRVREQFF.

The rearrangement links TRBV29-1 to TRBJ1-2; D ambiguous. Trimming shortened V by 6 bases and J by 1 base, and 12 bases separated the two germline ends. Germline V lookup: CDR1 SQVTM, CDR2 ANQGSEA. This CDR3 is built from 13 residues. In nucleotides, the CDR3 is TGCAGCGTCCGCGGCCACATTAACTATGGCTACACCTTC. Protein product: CSVRGHINYGYTF.

The chain joins TRBV10-3 to TRBJ2-1; TRBD2 aligns across 9 bases. The CDR3 has 16 amino acids. Germline V lookup: CDR1 ENHRY, CDR2 SYGVKD. Trimming at V came to 4 bases and at J to 8 bases, leaving 12 bases not matched to a gene. The DNA for the CDR3 is TGTGCCATCAGTGCGGTCACCGGGACTAGCCTCGATGAGCAGTTCTTC. The encoded protein is CAISAVTGTSLDEQFF.

The chain carries TRBV6-5 and TRBJ1-4; D is uncertain. The V end was cut by 6 bases, the J end by 8 bases, with 10 bases between. This CDR3 spans 12 amino acids. Germline CDR1 reads MNHEY; CDR2 reads SVGAGI. The CDR3 region is CASRGVEEKLFF. The CDR3 nucleotides are TGTGCCAGCAGGGGAGTAGAGGAAAAACTGTTTTTT.

The chain recombines TRBV25-1 with TRBJ1-6; 10 nucleotides align to TRBD1. Per the germline V gene, CDR1 is MGHDK and CDR2 is SYGVNS. The CDR3 extends over 14 amino acids. With V trimmed by 4 bases and J by 10 bases, 4 bases remained unmatched. The CDR3: CASSGQGARSPLHF. The CDR3 nucleotides read TGTGCCAGCAGTGGACAGGGGGCGAGGTCACCCCTCCACTTT. Filled out from reference TRBV25-1 and TRBJ1-6, the complete variable domain reads EADIYQTPRYLVIGTGKKITLECSQTMGHDKMYWYQQDPGMELHLIHYSYGVNSTEKGDLSSESTVSRIRTEHFPLTLESARPSHTSQYLCASSGQGARSPLHFGNGTRLTVT.

The chain joins TRBV28 to TRBJ1-6; D may be TRBD1 (5 bases). Germline CDR1 MDHEN, CDR2 SYDVKM. Between the trimmed V and J ends, which lost 1 base and 9 bases, there was a span of 7 bases. The CDR3 has 13 amino acids. The CDR3 spells CASSLSGGSPLHF. In DNA form, the CDR3 reads TGTGCCAGCAGTTTATCCGGGGGTTCACCCCTCCACTTT.

This clone ranks as medium-sized. The gene calls are TRBV4-3 and TRBJ2-7, with a weak D call TRBD1 (6 bases). Trimming removed 3 bases at V and 0 bases at J, with 12 bases between. The CDR3 spans 15 residues. CDR1 is LGHNA and CDR2 is YSLEER in the germline V gene. DNA for the CDR3: TGCGCCAGCAGCCAGGACAGCGGAAGCTCCTACGAGCAGTACTTC. Protein: CASSQDSGSSYEQYF.

This chain links TRBV30 with TRBJ1-1; D call uncertain. Between the trimmed V and J ends, which lost 0 bases and 4 bases, there was a span of 6 bases. In germline, CDR1 is GTSNPN, CDR2 SVGIG (reference sequence). This CDR3 is 12 amino acids long. In DNA form, the CDR3 reads TGTGCCTGGAGTGTATGGACCACTGAAGCTTTCTTT. Translating gives CAWSVWTTEAFF. Complete variable domain (other parts from reference TRBV30 and TRBJ1-1): SQTIHQWPATLVQPVGSPLSLECTVEGTSNPNLYWYRQAAGRGLQLLFYSVGIGQISSEVPQNLSASRPQDRQFILSSKKLLLSDSGFYLCAWSVWTTEAFFGQGTRLTVV.

This clone occurred a few times. The rearrangement joins TRBV4-2 to TRBJ1-5, with 8 bases aligning to TRBD1. The V segment lost 4 bases and the J segment 7 bases; nucleotides outside the gene matches: 15. The CDR3 runs 17 residues. The germline gives CDR1 LGHNA, CDR2 YNFKEQ. CDR3 in amino acids: CASSLGVPRGLRQPQHF. CDR3 bases: TGTGCCAGCAGCCTCGGCGTTCCCAGGGGGCTCAGGCAGCCCCAGCATTTT.

In this sample, this clone turned up a few times. The V gene is TRBV28, the J gene TRBJ1-4; 7 bases line up with TRBD1. Germline assignment: CDR1 MDHEN and CDR2 SYDVKM. The CDR3 covers 14 residues. Trimming took 6 bases from V and 6 from J; bases not matched to a gene: 7. Written as DNA, the CDR3 is TGTGCCAGCAGCCCGACAGGGTCGGATGAAAAACTGTTTTTT. Translated, it gives CASSPTGSDEKLFF. The full variable domain, with the rest looked up from reference TRBV28 and TRBJ1-4, is DVKVTQSSRYLVKRTGEKVFLECVQDMDHENMFWYRQDPGLGLRLIYFSYDVKMKEKGDIPEGYSVSREKKERFSLILESASTNQTSMYLCASSPTGSDEKLFFGSGTQLSVL.

V is TRBV5-1 and J is TRBJ1-2, with 7 bases fitting TRBD1. CDR1 and CDR2 (germline): SGHRS, YFSETQ. V lost 2 bases, J lost 3 bases, and 10 bases stayed unmatched. The CDR3 covers 16 residues. The CDR3, as DNA: TGCGCCAGCAGCTTCGGACAGGCCGGAGCTGACTATGGCTACACCTTC. Encoded protein: CASSFGQAGADYGYTF.